This is a list of T cell receptor beta chains from one sample in a study of T cells in Graves' hyperthyroidism and ophthalmopathy. TCRdb processed the multiplex PCR reads anew with MiXCR; each CDR3 protein has one entry. The table records a few hundred thousand distinct CDR3 sequences, around a sixth of them present only once. Specimen: blood. These receptors were taken from a young woman with Graves' hyperthyroidism that later progressed to Graves' ophthalmopathy. CDR3s include the opening cysteine and the closing phenylalanine or tryptophan. The D gene is left open where the match is weak. Some rows have no size entry. The others give once, few or many, or a class for an expanded clone.

13	many	-	TRBV20-1	TRBJ1-6	CSARGQQGSPLHF	TGCAGTGCTAGGGGGCAGCAAGGTTCACCCCTCCACTTT
14	-	-	TRBV5-1	TRBJ2-5	CASSFFGGRETQYF	TGCGCCAGCAGCTTTTTCGGCGGCCGGGAGACCCAGTACTTC
14	many	TRBD1	TRBV29-1	TRBJ2-3	CSAMGQGLTDTQYF	TGCAGCGCCATGGGACAGGGACTCACAGATACGCAGTATTTT
15	many	TRBD2	TRBV20-1	TRBJ2-7	CSARDLSGSSYEQYF	TGCAGTGCTAGAGATCTAAGCGGGAGTTCCTACGAGCAGTACTTC
16	many	TRBD2	TRBV5-1	TRBJ2-7	CASSLEPREVSYEQYF	TGCGCCAGCAGCTTGGAACCCCGGGAGGTGTCCTACGAGCAGTACTTC
15	many	TRBD1	TRBV13	TRBJ2-7	CASSPYPGTAYEQYF	TGTGCCAGCAGCCCGTACCCCGGGACAGCCTACGAGCAGTACTTC
16	-	TRBD2	TRBV4-2	TRBJ2-7	CASSQAHSGKVYEQYF	TGTGCCAGCAGCCAAGCCCATAGCGGGAAGGTCTACGAGCAGTACTTC
14	many	-	TRBV10-3	TRBJ2-7	CAISGGGRLYEQYF	TGTGCCATCAGTGGAGGGGGACGGCTCTACGAGCAGTACTTC
16	many	-	TRBV5-6	TRBJ2-6	CASSLVSQGWANVLTF	TGTGCCAGCAGCTTGGTCTCGCAGGGCTGGGCCAACGTCCTGACTTTC
14	many	-	TRBV28	TRBJ2-7	CASSFAGRRYEQYF	TGTGCCAGCAGTTTTGCCGGACGAAGATACGAGCAGTACTTC
14	-	-	TRBV5-1	TRBJ2-5	CASIFLTTQETQYF	TGCGCCAGCATCTTCTTGACGACCCAAGAGACCCAGTACTTC
15	-	TRBD2	TRBV28	TRBJ2-1	CASSDLAGVPNEQFF	TGTGCCAGCAGTGATCTAGCGGGAGTTCCCAATGAGCAGTTCTTC
15	-	TRBD1	TRBV15	TRBJ1-4	CATSSKTGRGEKLFF	TGTGCCACCAGCTCAAAGACAGGGAGGGGTGAAAAACTGTTTTTT
12	few	-	TRBV27	TRBJ2-2	CASNGVTGELFF	TGTGCCAGCAATGGAGTCACCGGGGAGCTGTTTTTT
15	many	TRBD2	TRBV28	TRBJ2-1	CASSLPLAGYNEQFF	TGTGCCAGCAGTTTGCCTCTAGCGGGGTACAATGAGCAGTTCTTC
19	-	TRBD2	TRBV28	TRBJ2-6	CASSFKASGGRTGANVLTF	TGTGCCAGCAGTTTTAAGGCTAGCGGGGGACGTACTGGGGCCAACGTCCTGACTTTC
14	many	TRBD1	TRBV2	TRBJ2-5	CASSPGQEGETQYF	TGTGCCAGCAGCCCGGGACAGGAAGGAGAGACCCAGTACTTC
12	many	-	TRBV6-1	TRBJ2-7	CASSVDSYEQYF	TGTGCCAGCAGTGTAGACAGCTACGAGCAGTACTTC
15	many	TRBD1	TRBV7-2	TRBJ2-7	CASSWGTGWAYEQYF	TGTGCCAGCAGCTGGGGGACAGGGTGGGCCTACGAGCAGTACTTC
14	-	TRBD1	TRBV4-1	TRBJ1-6	CASSQGQGVIPLHF	TGCGCCAGCAGCCAAGGACAGGGGGTCATTCCCCTCCACTTT
18	many	TRBD2	TRBV20-1	TRBJ2-7	CSASLGLAGVGWTYEQYF	TGCAGTGCTAGCCTCGGACTAGCGGGCGTCGGCTGGACCTACGAGCAGTACTTC
18	-	TRBD2	TRBV9	TRBJ2-2	CASSVGGLAGLNTGELFF	TGTGCCAGCAGCGTAGGGGGACTAGCGGGCCTCAACACCGGGGAGCTGTTTTTT
16	-	-	TRBV30	TRBJ2-7	CAWSDSQQGLSYEQYF	TGTGCCTGGAGTGATTCCCAACAGGGACTTTCCTACGAGCAGTACTTC
16	many	-	TRBV10-3	TRBJ2-7	CAISEMLGGAAYEQYF	TGTGCCATCAGTGAGATGCTAGGGGGGGCGGCCTACGAGCAGTACTTC
14	many	-	TRBV6-2/TRBV6-3	TRBJ2-7	CASSYRDASYEQYF	TGTGCCAGCAGTTATCGAGACGCCTCCTACGAGCAGTACTTC
15	many	TRBD1	TRBV5-1	TRBJ1-1	CASSIRQGGTTEAFF	TGCGCCAGCAGCATACGACAGGGCGGCACAACTGAAGCTTTCTTT
15	few	-	TRBV18	TRBJ1-3	CASSPGGGAGNTIYF	TGTGCCAGCTCACCAGGTGGCGGGGCTGGAAACACCATATATTTT
16	many	-	TRBV28	TRBJ2-5	CASSLSPLTSQETQYF	TGTGCCAGCAGTTTATCGCCCTTGACTAGCCAAGAGACCCAGTACTTC
14	-	TRBD2	TRBV9	TRBJ2-3	CASSVVSGRGTQYF	TGTGCCAGCAGCGTAGTTAGCGGGAGAGGAACGCAGTATTTT
13	few	-	TRBV6-1	TRBJ1-5	CASSENWSQPQHF	TGTGCCAGCAGTGAAAATTGGTCTCAGCCCCAGCATTTT
15	many	-	TRBV12-3/TRBV12-4	TRBJ2-5	CASSLGGTQKETQYF	TGTGCCAGCAGTTTAGGGGGGACACAAAAAGAGACCCAGTACTTC
15	many	-	TRBV5-1	TRBJ2-3	CASSPKTASTDTQYF	TGCGCCAGCAGCCCCAAGACGGCTAGCACAGATACGCAGTATTTT
12	few	-	TRBV20-1	TRBJ2-5	CSARSSQETQYF	TGCAGTGCTAGAAGCAGTCAAGAGACCCAGTACTTC
16	many	TRBD2	TRBV15	TRBJ2-1	CATSRDRGLAGDEQFF	TGTGCCACCAGCAGAGATCGGGGACTAGCGGGAGATGAGCAGTTCTTC
17	-	-	TRBV11-2	TRBJ1-6	CASSSIPRSSYNSPLHF	TGTGCCAGCAGCTCCATACCCCGGAGCTCCTATAATTCACCCCTCCACTTT
13	-	-	TRBV18	TRBJ2-7	CASSPPSSYERYF	TGTGCCAGCTCACCTCCCAGTTCCTACGAGCGGTACTTC
15	few	TRBD1	TRBV5-6	TRBJ2-7	CASSNIPGQGYEQYF	TGTGCCAGCAGCAACATCCCGGGACAGGGTTACGAGCAGTACTTC
13	many	-	TRBV15	TRBJ1-5	CATSMRSNQPQHF	TGTGCCACCAGCATGAGGAGCAATCAGCCCCAGCATTTT
14	-	-	TRBV7-2	TRBJ2-7	CASSETRDTYGQYF	TGTGCCAGCAGCGAAACCCGGGACACCTACGGGCAGTACTTC
14	-	-	TRBV6-2/TRBV6-3	TRBJ1-2	CASSYGADLYGYTF	TGTGCCAGCAGTTACGGGGCGGACTTATATGGCTACACCTTC
16	-	-	TRBV11-2	TRBJ2-4	CASSLDGWGRENIQYF	TGTGCCAGCAGCTTAGATGGGTGGGGAAGGGAAAACATTCAGTACTTC
16	many	-	TRBV19	TRBJ2-2	CASSSPVFGNGEKLFF	-
13	many	-	TRBV27	TRBJ2-7	CASWQAGSIEQYF	TGTGCCAGTTGGCAGGCAGGGTCTATTGAGCAGTACTTC
14	many	-	TRBV7-9	TRBJ1-2	CASSSQGWNYGYTF	TGTGCCAGCAGCTCCCAGGGTTGGAACTATGGCTACACCTTC